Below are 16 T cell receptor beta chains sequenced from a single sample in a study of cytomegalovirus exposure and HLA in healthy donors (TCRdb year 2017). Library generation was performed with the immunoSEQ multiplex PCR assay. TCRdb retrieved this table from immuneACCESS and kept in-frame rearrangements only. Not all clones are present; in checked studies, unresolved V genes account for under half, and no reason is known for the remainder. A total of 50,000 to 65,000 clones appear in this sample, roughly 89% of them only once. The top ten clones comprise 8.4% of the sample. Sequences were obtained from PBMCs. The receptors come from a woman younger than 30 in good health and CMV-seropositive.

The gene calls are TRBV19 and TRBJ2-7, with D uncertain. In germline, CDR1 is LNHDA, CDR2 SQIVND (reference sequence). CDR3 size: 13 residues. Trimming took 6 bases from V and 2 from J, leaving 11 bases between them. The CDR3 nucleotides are TGTGCCAGTAGGCCAGGATCGGCCTACGAGCAGTACTTC. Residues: CASRPGSAYEQYF.

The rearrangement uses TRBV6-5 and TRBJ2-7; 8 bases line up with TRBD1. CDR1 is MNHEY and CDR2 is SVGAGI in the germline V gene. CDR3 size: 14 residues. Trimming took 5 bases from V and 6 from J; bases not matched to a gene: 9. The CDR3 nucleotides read TGTGCCAGCAGTGAACAGGGGGATGGTCTCGAGCAGTACTTC. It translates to CASSEQGDGLEQYF.

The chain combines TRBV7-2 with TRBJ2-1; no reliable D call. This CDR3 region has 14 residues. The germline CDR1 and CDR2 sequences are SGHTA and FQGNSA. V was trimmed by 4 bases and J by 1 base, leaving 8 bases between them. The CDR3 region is CASSSGQSYNEQFF. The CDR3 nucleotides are TGTGCCAGCAGCTCTGGGCAGTCCTACAATGAGCAGTTCTTC.

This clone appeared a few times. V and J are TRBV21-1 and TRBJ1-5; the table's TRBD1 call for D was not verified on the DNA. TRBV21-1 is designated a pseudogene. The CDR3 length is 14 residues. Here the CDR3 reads CASIQATTGRPQHF. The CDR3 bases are TGTGCCAGCATTCAAGCCACTACAGGGAGGCCCCAGCATTTT.

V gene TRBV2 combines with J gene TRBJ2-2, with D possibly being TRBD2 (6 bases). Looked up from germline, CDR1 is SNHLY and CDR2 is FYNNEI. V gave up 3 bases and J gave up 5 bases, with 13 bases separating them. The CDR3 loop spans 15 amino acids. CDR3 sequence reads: CASSDRLGTTGELFF. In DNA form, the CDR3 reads TGTGCCAGCAGTGATCGGCTAGGGACTACCGGGGAGCTGTTTTTT.

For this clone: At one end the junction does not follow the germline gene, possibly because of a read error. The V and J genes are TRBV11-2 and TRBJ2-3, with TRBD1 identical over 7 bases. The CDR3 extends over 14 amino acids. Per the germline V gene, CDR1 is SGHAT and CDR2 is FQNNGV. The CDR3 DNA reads TGTGCCAGCAGCCTAGACAGGGATTACGGTACGCAGTATTTT. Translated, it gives CASSLDRDYGTQYF.

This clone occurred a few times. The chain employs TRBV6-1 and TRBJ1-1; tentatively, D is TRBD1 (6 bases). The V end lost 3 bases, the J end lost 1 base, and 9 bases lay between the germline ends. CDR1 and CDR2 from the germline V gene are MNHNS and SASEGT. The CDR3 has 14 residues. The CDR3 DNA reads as TGTGCCAGCAGTGACCGGGACACGAACACTGAAGCTTTCTTT. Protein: CASSDRDTNTEAFF.

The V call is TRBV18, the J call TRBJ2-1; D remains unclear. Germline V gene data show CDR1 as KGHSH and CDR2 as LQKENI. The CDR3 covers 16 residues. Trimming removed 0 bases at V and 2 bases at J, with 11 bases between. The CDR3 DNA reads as TGTGCCAGCTCACCACCGACGGCGGCCCCCTACAATGAGCAGTTCTTC. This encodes CASSPPTAAPYNEQFF.

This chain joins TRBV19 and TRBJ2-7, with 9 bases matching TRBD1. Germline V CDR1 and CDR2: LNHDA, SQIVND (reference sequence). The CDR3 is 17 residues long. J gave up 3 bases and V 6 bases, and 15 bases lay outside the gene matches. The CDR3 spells CASRKMHSPGQGYEQYF. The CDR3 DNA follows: TGTGCCAGTAGAAAAATGCATAGTCCGGGACAGGGCTACGAGCAGTACTTC.

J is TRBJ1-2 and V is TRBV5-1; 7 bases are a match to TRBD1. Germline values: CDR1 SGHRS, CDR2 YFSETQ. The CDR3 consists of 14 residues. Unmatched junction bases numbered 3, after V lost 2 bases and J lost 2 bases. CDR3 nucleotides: TGCGCCAGCAGCTTAGGGACAGTGAACTATGGCTACACCTTC. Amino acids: CASSLGTVNYGYTF.

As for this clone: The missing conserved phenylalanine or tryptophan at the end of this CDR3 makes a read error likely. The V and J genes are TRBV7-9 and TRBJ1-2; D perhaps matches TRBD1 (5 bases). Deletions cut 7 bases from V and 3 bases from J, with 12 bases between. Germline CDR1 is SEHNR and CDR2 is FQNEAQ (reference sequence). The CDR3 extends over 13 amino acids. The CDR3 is CASTGRVHYGYTL. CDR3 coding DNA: TGTGCCAGCACCGGCAGGGTACACTATGGCTACACCCTC.

The CDR3 nucleotides are TGTGCCAGTGTTCGGGGGGCGTATGGCACTGAAGCTTTCTTT. Encoded protein: CASVRGAYGTEAFF. The chain uses TRBV19 and TRBJ1-1; perhaps TRBD1 as D (6 bases). V lost 8 bases, J lost 4 bases, and 17 bases lay in between. The germline V gene encodes CDR1 LNHDA and CDR2 SQIVND (reference sequence). The CDR3 has 14 residues. Looking up the rest from reference TRBV19 and TRBJ1-1 gives the full variable domain: DGGITQSPKYLFRKEGQNVTLSCEQNLNHDAMYWYRQDPGQGLRLIYYSQIVNDFQKGDIAEGYSVSREKKESFPLTVTSAQKNPTAFYLCASVRGAYGTEAFFGQGTRLTVV.

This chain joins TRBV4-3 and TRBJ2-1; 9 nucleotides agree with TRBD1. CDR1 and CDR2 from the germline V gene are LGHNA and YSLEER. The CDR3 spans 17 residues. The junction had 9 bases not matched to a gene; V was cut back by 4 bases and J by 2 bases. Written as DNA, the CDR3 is TGCGCCAGCAGCCGTCTTTCCGGGACAGGGACCTACAATGAGCAGTTCTTC. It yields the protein CASSRLSGTGTYNEQFF.

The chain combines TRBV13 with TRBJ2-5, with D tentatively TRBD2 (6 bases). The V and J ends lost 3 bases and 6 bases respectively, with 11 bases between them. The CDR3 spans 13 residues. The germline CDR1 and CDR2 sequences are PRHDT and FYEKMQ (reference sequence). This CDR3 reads CASSFGGDQTQYF. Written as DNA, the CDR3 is TGTGCCAGCAGCTTTGGCGGGGACCAGACCCAGTACTTC. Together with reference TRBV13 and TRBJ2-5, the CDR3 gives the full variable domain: AAGVIQSPRHLIKEKRETATLKCYPIPRHDTVYWYQQGPGQDPQFLISFYEKMQSDKGSIPDRFSAQQFSDYHSELNMSSLELGDSALYFCASSFGGDQTQYFGPGTRLLVL.

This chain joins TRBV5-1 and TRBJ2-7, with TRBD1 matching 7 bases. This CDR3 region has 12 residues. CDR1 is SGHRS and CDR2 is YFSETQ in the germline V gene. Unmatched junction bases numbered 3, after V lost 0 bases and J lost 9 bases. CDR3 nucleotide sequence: TGCGCCAGCAGCTTGGACAGGGGTTGGCAGTACTTC. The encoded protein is CASSLDRGWQYF.

Written as DNA, the CDR3 is TGTGCCTGGAGCGAGGCAGTATATAGCAATCAGCCCCAGCATTTT. As protein: CAWSEAVYSNQPQHF. The genes are TRBV30 and TRBJ1-5; D gene ambiguous. Germline CDR1 reads GTSNPN; CDR2 reads SVGIG (reference sequence). V was cut by 3 bases and J by 0 bases, with 12 bases left in between. CDR3 length: 15 amino acids.